The 27 T cell receptor beta chains in this list originate from one sample, sequenced in a study of blood T cell repertoires in COVID-19. Sequencing used immunoSEQ multiplex PCR; TCRdb keeps in-frame clones, though not all of them. The sample consists of about 150,000 clones, around three quarters of them appearing once. Material: peripheral blood. Source of these receptors: a man at least 80 years old with acute or convalescent COVID-19.

The chain joins TRBV5-1 to TRBJ2-5; D is perhaps TRBD2 (5 bases). V lost 2 bases and J 9 bases, leaving 11 bases between the germline ends. CDR1 and CDR2 from the germline V gene are SGHRS and YFSETQ. This CDR3 comprises 12 residues. The CDR3 DNA reads as TGCGCCAGCAGCTTCTCCTCCGGGGCCCAGTACTTC. Its translation is CASSFSSGAQYF.

The V call is TRBV6-5, the J call TRBJ2-7; TRBD1 matches 9 bases. The CDR3 sequence is 15 residues long. After removal of 6 bases from V and 2 bases from J, the junction contained 8 bases not matched to a gene. Germline V gives CDR1 MNHEY, CDR2 SVGAGI. For the CDR3, the DNA is TGTGCCAGCAGCATACAGGGGGCGGGGACCTACGAGCAGTACGTC. This gives the protein CASSIQGAGTYEQYV.

V and J are TRBV28 and TRBJ2-5; TRBD2 matches 8 bases. The CDR3 totals 16 residues. Germline CDR1 reads MDHEN; CDR2 reads SYDVKM. V trimming: 4 bases; J trimming: 5 bases; junction bases outside the gene matches: 12. The chain's CDR3 is CASSSTSLAVGETQYF. CDR3 in DNA: TGTGCCAGCAGTTCTACATCACTAGCGGTGGGCGAGACCCAGTACTTC.

The J gene is TRBJ2-3, the V gene TRBV29-1, with D possibly matching TRBD1 (5 bases). Germline CDR1 is SQVTM and CDR2 is ANQGSEA. CDR3 length equals 13 residues. Trimming cost V 3 bases and J 4 bases, with 11 bases left between them. CDR3 in DNA: TGCAGCGTTGACCAGGGCCAGGCAGATACGCAGTATTTT. Translating it yields CSVDQGQADTQYF.

The sample holds one count of this clone. This sample also contains other DNA sequences that code for the same CDR3. V is TRBV4-1 and J is TRBJ1-2, with TRBD1 as a possible D gene (5 bases). The V end was cut by 1 base, the J end by 3 bases, with 9 bases between. The CDR3 has 14 amino acids. Germline V gives CDR1 MGHRA, CDR2 YSYEKL. The CDR3 here is CASSQGSGDYGYTF. The CDR3 DNA sequence: TGCGCCAGCAGCCAAGGATCGGGGGACTATGGCTACACCTTC.

The rearrangement links TRBV29-1 to TRBJ2-1; tentatively, D is TRBD2 (5 bases). This CDR3 is built from 12 residues. Deletions cut 4 bases from V and 8 bases from J, with 12 bases between. Germline V CDR1 and CDR2: SQVTM, ANQGSEA. CDR3 in amino acids: CSVGLGGHEQFF. The CDR3 DNA is TGCAGCGTTGGTTTAGGAGGTCATGAGCAGTTCTTC.

The chain employs TRBV6-5 and TRBJ2-7; 7 nucleotides agree with TRBD2. V trimming: 3 bases; J trimming: 2 bases; junction bases outside the gene matches: 4. The V gene's germline CDR1 is MNHEY and CDR2 SVGAGI. There are 14 residues in the CDR3. The CDR3: CASSYARGAYEQYF. The DNA of the CDR3 is TGTGCCAGCAGTTATGCCCGGGGGGCCTACGAGCAGTACTTC.

This clone has ten or more counts. The chain carries TRBV27 and TRBJ1-2; tentative D call: TRBD1 (6 bases). The V gene lost 5 bases and the J gene lost 8 bases, with 15 bases spanning the gap. The germline V gene has CDR1 MNHEY and CDR2 SMNVEV (reference sequence). CDR3 size: 13 residues. The CDR3 nucleotides are TGTGCCAGCAGTGCAACAGGGCTGCGAGGCTACACCTTC. Amino acids: CASSATGLRGYTF.

J is TRBJ2-7 and V is TRBV10-3; TRBD1 aligns across 9 bases. V lost 6 bases, J lost 3 bases, and 12 bases stayed unmatched. CDR1 is ENHRY and CDR2 is SYGVKD in the germline V gene. CDR3 size: 16 residues. The CDR3: CAIRGGQGTSLYEQYF. The DNA of the CDR3 is TGTGCCATCAGGGGAGGACAGGGGACCTCCCTCTACGAGCAGTACTTC.

This clone appeared once. The chain recombines TRBV6-2 or TRBV6-3 with TRBJ2-2; 9 bases map to TRBD1. CDR1 and CDR2 (germline): MNHEY, SVGEGT. This CDR3 is 17 amino acids long. Germline trimming cut 2 bases from V and 2 bases from J; bases unmatched to any gene: 6. CDR3 sequence reads: CASSYGGTGSNTGELFF. CDR3 coding DNA: TGTGCCAGCAGTTACGGCGGGACAGGGTCCAACACCGGGGAGCTGTTTTTT.

The CDR3, as DNA: TGTGCCAGCAGCTCGTGGGTGAGCGGCGGGGAGCTGTTTTTT. This sequence encodes CASSSWVSGGELFF. The V call is TRBV11-2, the J call TRBJ2-2; TRBD2 might be the D (5 bases). The germline V gene has CDR1 SGHAT and CDR2 FQNNGV. Between the trimmed V and J ends, which lost 4 bases and 7 bases, there was a span of 13 bases. This CDR3 has 14 amino acids.

This clone has a single count. The chain has TRBV6-1 and TRBJ2-1; 10 nucleotides agree with TRBD1. With V trimmed by 2 bases and J by 4 bases, 2 bases remained unmatched. The CDR3 is made up of 15 amino acids. Germline V CDR1 and CDR2: MNHNS, SASEGT. The CDR3: CASSELGQGYNEQFF. DNA of the CDR3: TGTGCCAGCAGTGAATTGGGACAGGGGTACAATGAGCAGTTCTTC.

The chain has TRBV20-1 and TRBJ1-5; tentatively, D is TRBD1 (5 bases). The CDR3 covers 15 residues. V lost 3 bases and J lost 5, with 17 bases in between. Germline V gene lookup returns CDR1 DFQATT and CDR2 SNEGSKA (reference sequence). The CDR3 DNA sequence: TGCAGTGCTAGTGTGGCCGGGGGATATGATCAGCCCCAGCATTTT. As protein: CSASVAGGYDQPQHF.

The CDR3 sequence is CASLRQTQETQYF. In nucleotides, the CDR3 is TGTGCCAGTCTCCGACAGACCCAAGAGACCCAGTACTTC. The genes are TRBV6-5 and TRBJ2-5; tentative D call: TRBD1 (5 bases). The CDR3 loop spans 13 amino acids. Trimming removed 9 bases from V and 1 base from J, with 12 bases in between. Germline V gives CDR1 MNHEY, CDR2 SVGAGI.

The chain carries TRBV5-1 and TRBJ1-1; 11 nucleotides line up with TRBD1. The CDR3 is made up of 16 amino acids. Trimming cost V 4 bases and J 2 bases; bases outside gene matches: 7. Germline CDR1 reads SGHRS; CDR2 reads YFSETQ. As DNA, the CDR3 is TGCGCCAGCAGCCACAGGACAGGGGGCGCCAACACTGAAGCTTTCTTT. It encodes CASSHRTGGANTEAFF.

The rearrangement links TRBV21-1 to TRBJ2-3; TRBD1, the table's D call, lacks a check against the DNA. TRBV21-1 is a pseudogene. The CDR3 is 13 residues long. The CDR3: CAKRDRSIDTQYF. The CDR3 DNA is TGTGCCAAGCGGGACAGGAGTATAGATACGCAGTATTTT.

The chain joins TRBV6-1 to TRBJ2-2; TRBD1 matches 7 bases. The CDR3 loop spans 17 amino acids. Germline V lookup: CDR1 MNHNS, CDR2 SASEGT. V shed 1 base and J 4 bases; nucleotides not matched to a gene: 9. The CDR3 bases are TGTGCCAGCAGTGAAGACAGGGGTACTCACCTCACCGGGGAGCTGTTTTTT. Amino acids: CASSEDRGTHLTGELFF.

This sequence joins TRBV28 and TRBJ1-2; D is ambiguous. CDR1 is MDHEN, CDR2 SYDVKM, per germline. The CDR3 totals 12 residues. The V gene lost 5 bases and the J gene lost 7 bases, with 11 bases spanning the gap. CDR3 loop: CASSPLSAGYTF. Written as DNA, the CDR3 is TGTGCCAGCAGTCCCCTAAGCGCTGGCTACACCTTC.

The J gene is TRBJ2-1, the V gene TRBV7-9, with 8 bases fitting TRBD2. V trimming: 5 bases; J trimming: 0 bases; junction bases outside the gene matches: 6. Germline V gene lookup returns CDR1 SEHNR and CDR2 FQNEAQ (reference sequence). The CDR3 has 16 amino acids. In DNA form, the CDR3 reads TGTGCCAGCAGCCGTCTTAGCGGGGTCTCCTACAATGAGCAGTTCTTC. Protein product: CASSRLSGVSYNEQFF.

The rearrangement links TRBV6-6 to TRBJ1-2; D not resolved. Germline V gene lookup returns CDR1 MNHNY and CDR2 SVGAGI (reference sequence). V lost 4 bases to trimming and J lost 4 bases, with 19 bases between them. This CDR3 region has 16 residues. The CDR3 bases are TGTGCCAGCAGTTCCACACCTTCGGGAGAGGGCTATGGCTACACCTTC. Encoded protein: CASSSTPSGEGYGYTF.

This chain uses TRBV18 with TRBJ1-5, with TRBD1 identical over 9 bases. The germline V gene encodes CDR1 KGHSH and CDR2 LQKENI. The CDR3 loop spans 15 amino acids. J gave up 4 bases and V 3 bases, and 4 bases lay outside the gene matches. This chain's CDR3 is CASSPRGTGNQPQHF. The CDR3 coding sequence is TGTGCCAGCTCACCTCGCGGGACAGGGAATCAGCCCCAGCATTTT.

The chain uses TRBV5-6 and TRBJ1-2; D is possibly TRBD1 (6 bases). The germline gives CDR1 SGHDT, CDR2 YYEEEE. The CDR3 length is 13 residues. The V gene lost 3 bases and the J gene lost 9 bases, with 15 bases spanning the gap. CDR3 in amino acids: CASSYSRGGSYTF. The CDR3 coding sequence is TGTGCCAGCAGCTACTCCAGGGGTGGCAGCTACACCTTC.

The rearrangement joins TRBV27 to TRBJ1-2; TRBD1 agrees at 10 bases. The CDR3 covers 15 residues. After removal of 6 bases from V and 2 bases from J, the junction contained 6 bases not matched to a gene. Per the germline V gene, CDR1 is MNHEY and CDR2 is SMNVEV (reference sequence). The CDR3 is CASSFATGGNYGYTF. The CDR3 region has the DNA TGTGCCAGCAGCTTTGCGACAGGGGGCAACTATGGCTACACCTTC.

V is TRBV5-6 and J is TRBJ1-1, with D uncertain. The germline V gene encodes CDR1 SGHDT and CDR2 YYEEEE. This CDR3 spans 12 amino acids. V lost 0 bases and J lost 11, with 11 bases in between. CDR3 sequence reads: CASSLAAASAFF. CDR3 bases: TGTGCCAGCAGCTTGGCCGCGGCCTCGGCTTTCTTT. The full variable domain, its missing parts supplied by reference TRBV5-6 and TRBJ1-1, is DAGVTQSPTHLIKTRGQQVTLRCSPKSGHDTVSWYQQALGQGPQFIFQYYEEEERQRGNFPDRFSGHQFPNYSSELNVNALLLGDSALYLCASSLAAASAFFGQGTRLTVV.

The gene calls are TRBV6-5 and TRBJ1-4; TRBD1 is a possible D gene (5 bases). Germline V gene sequence: CDR1 MNHEY, CDR2 SVGAGI. The CDR3 runs to 14 residues. V was shortened by 5 bases and J by 8 bases, with 15 bases between the two germline ends. This CDR3 is CASSTGGWGEKLFF. For the CDR3, the DNA is TGTGCCAGCAGTACGGGGGGATGGGGGGAAAAACTGTTTTTT.

This rearrangement joins TRBV5-4 to TRBJ2-3; 10 positions agree with TRBD2. CDR1 is SGHNT, CDR2 YYREEE, per germline (reference sequence). This CDR3 is built from 16 residues. V was clipped by 2 bases and J by 0 bases; unmatched bases: 3. The CDR3 region has the DNA TGTGCCAGCAGCTTAGCGGGGGGGCACAGCACAGATACGCAGTATTTT. Its translation is CASSLAGGHSTDTQYF.

V gene TRBV5-1 combines with J gene TRBJ1-2, with TRBD1 as a possible D gene (6 bases). CDR1 and CDR2 from the germline V gene are SGHRS and YFSETQ. V gave up 0 bases and J gave up 2 bases, with 11 bases separating them. The CDR3 runs 15 residues. CDR3 in amino acids: CASSLEQGSNYGYTF. The CDR3 bases are TGCGCCAGCAGCTTGGAGCAGGGGTCCAACTATGGCTACACCTTC.